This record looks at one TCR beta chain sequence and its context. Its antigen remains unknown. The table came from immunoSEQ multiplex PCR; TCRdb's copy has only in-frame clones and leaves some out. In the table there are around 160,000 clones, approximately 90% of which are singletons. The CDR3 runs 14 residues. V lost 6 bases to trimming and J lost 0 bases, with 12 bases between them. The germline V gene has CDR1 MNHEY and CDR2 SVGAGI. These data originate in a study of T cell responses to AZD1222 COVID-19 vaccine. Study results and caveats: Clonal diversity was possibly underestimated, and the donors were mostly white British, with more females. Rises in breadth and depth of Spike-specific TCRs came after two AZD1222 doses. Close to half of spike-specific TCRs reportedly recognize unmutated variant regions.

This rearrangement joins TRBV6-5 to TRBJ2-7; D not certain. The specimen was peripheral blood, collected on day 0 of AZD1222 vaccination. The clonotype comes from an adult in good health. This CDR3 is CASSMDRSSYEQYF. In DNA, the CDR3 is TGTGCCAGCAGCATGGACCGGAGCTCCTACGAGCAGTACTTC.